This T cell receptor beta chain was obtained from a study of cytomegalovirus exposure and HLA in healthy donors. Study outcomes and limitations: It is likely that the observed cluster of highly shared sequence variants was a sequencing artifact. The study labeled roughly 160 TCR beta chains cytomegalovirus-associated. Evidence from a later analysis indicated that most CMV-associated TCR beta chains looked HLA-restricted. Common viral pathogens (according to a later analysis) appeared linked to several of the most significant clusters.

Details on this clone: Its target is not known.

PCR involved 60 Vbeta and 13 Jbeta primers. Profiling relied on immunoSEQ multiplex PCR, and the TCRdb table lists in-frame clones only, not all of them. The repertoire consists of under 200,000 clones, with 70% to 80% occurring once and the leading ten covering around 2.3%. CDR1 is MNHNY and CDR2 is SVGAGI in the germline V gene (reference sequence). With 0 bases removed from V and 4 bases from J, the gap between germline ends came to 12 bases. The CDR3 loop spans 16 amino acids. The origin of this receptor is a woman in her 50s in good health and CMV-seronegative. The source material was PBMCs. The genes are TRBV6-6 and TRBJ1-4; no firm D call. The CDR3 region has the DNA TGTGCCAGCAGTTACTCGAGGCAGACGGGTAATGAAAAACTGTTTTTT. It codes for CASSYSRQTGNEKLFF.